The 30 T cell receptor beta chains in this list originate from one sample, sequenced in a study of graft-versus-host responses after intestinal transplantation. The assay was immunoSEQ multiplex PCR, and TCRdb's table has in-frame clones only and misses some. The repertoire holds some 18,000 clones, with over 75% as singletons. The specimen was PBMCs, collected 14 days after transplant. The receptors stem from a human patient who received an intestinal transplant, so some T cells may come from the graft donor.

CDR3 residues: CASSHTTSGTDYEQYF. CDR3 nucleotides: TGTGCCAGCAGCCACACGACTAGCGGGACCGACTACGAGCAGTACTTC. The rearrangement links TRBV14 to TRBJ2-7; TRBD2 matches 11 bases. CDR3 length equals 16 residues. V was clipped by 3 bases and J by 3 bases; unmatched bases: 7. From germline, CDR1 is SGHDN and CDR2 FVKESK.

The gene calls are TRBV6-5 and TRBJ2-7, with 7 bases that match TRBD1. There are 15 residues in the CDR3. V dropped 10 bases and J dropped 4; count of bases not matched to a gene: 16. The V gene's germline CDR1 is MNHEY and CDR2 SVGAGI. CDR3 DNA sequence: TGTGCCACCCCTTCTGGAAGGGACAGAGGATACGAGCAGTACTTC. Translation gives CATPSGRDRGYEQYF.

The table lists this clone with a few counts. This rearrangement joins TRBV5-1 to TRBJ2-5, with D perhaps matching TRBD1 or TRBD2 (6 bases each). Per germline, CDR1 SGHRS and CDR2 YFSETQ. This CDR3 is built from 15 residues. With 0 bases removed from V and 5 bases from J, the gap between germline ends came to 14 bases. CDR3 sequence reads: CASSLAGGPRETQYF. The CDR3 DNA follows: TGCGCCAGCAGCTTGGCCGGGGGCCCGCGGGAGACCCAGTACTTC.

The chain combines TRBV7-9 with TRBJ2-1; D is uncertain. Germline CDR1 SEHNR, CDR2 FQNEAQ (reference sequence). V was cut by 3 bases and J by 10 bases, with 7 bases left in between. The CDR3 is made up of 11 amino acids. The CDR3 DNA reads as TGTGCCAGCAGCTTTACGTGGGAGCAGTTCTTC. This translates into CASSFTWEQFF. Supplemented by reference TRBV7-9 and TRBJ2-1, the full variable domain reads DTGVSQNPRHKITKRGQNVTFRCDPISEHNRLYWYRQTLGQGPEFLTYFQNEAQLEKSRLLSDRFSAERPKGSFSTLEIQRTEQGDSAMYLCASSFTWEQFFGPGTRLTVL.

The chain carries TRBV7-9 and TRBJ2-2; TRBD2 matches 11 bases. This CDR3 spans 18 amino acids. Germline lookup yields CDR1 SEHNR and CDR2 FQNEAQ (reference sequence). J lost 1 base, V lost 3 bases, and 7 bases had no gene match. The CDR3 nucleotides are TGTGCCAGCAGCTTTTACGAGGGACTAGCGGAGAACACCGGGGAGCTGTTTTTT. Its protein product is CASSFYEGLAENTGELFF.

For the CDR3, the DNA is TGCGCCAGCAGCTTTAAAGGGGGAGACACTGAAGCTTTCTTT. It yields the protein CASSFKGGDTEAFF. J is TRBJ1-1 and V is TRBV5-1; perhaps TRBD1 as D (6 bases). The CDR3 covers 14 residues. Per germline, CDR1 SGHRS and CDR2 YFSETQ. V gave up 2 bases and J gave up 3 bases, with 11 bases separating them.

This clone turned up a few times. The rearrangement links TRBV6-5 to TRBJ1-5; D perhaps matches TRBD1 (5 bases). The germline CDR1 and CDR2 sequences are MNHEY and SVGAGI. V was cut by 6 bases and J by 6 bases, with 12 bases left in between. The length of the CDR3 is 13 residues. The CDR3 loop reads CASRPLGGQPQHF. The DNA of the CDR3 is TGTGCCAGCAGACCTCTCGGGGGTCAGCCCCAGCATTTT.

J is TRBJ2-1 and V is TRBV6-1; TRBD2 matches at 11 bases. Trimming removed 5 bases from V and 5 bases from J; junction bases left unmatched: 5. The V gene's germline CDR1 is MNHNS and CDR2 SASEGT. The CDR3 runs 15 residues. The CDR3 loop is CASSLAGGPNNEQFF. In nucleotides, the CDR3 is TGTGCCAGCAGTTTAGCGGGGGGGCCGAACAATGAGCAGTTCTTC.

The chain uses TRBV6-5 and TRBJ1-5; maybe TRBD1 (6 bases). CDR1 and CDR2 from the germline V gene are MNHEY and SVGAGI. The V end was cut by 6 bases, the J end by 1 base, with 10 bases between. The CDR3 totals 14 residues. The chain's CDR3 is CASSQGYSNQPQHF. The CDR3 nucleotides read TGTGCCAGCAGCCAGGGGTACAGCAATCAGCCCCAGCATTTT.

Only one count was recorded for this clone. This rearrangement joins TRBV27 to TRBJ1-4; the D is unclear. From germline, CDR1 is MNHEY and CDR2 SMNVEV (reference sequence). There are 15 residues in the CDR3. The ends were cut back, 7 bases at V and 6 bases at J, with 18 bases in the middle. Written as DNA, the CDR3 is TGTGCCAGCAAGTTGAAATCGACTCAGGATGAAAAACTGTTTTTT. This sequence encodes CASKLKSTQDEKLFF.

The chain is built from TRBV29-1 and TRBJ1-2, with D perhaps matching TRBD1 (5 bases). Trimming removed 5 bases at V and 8 bases at J, with 15 bases between. Looked up from germline, CDR1 is SQVTM and CDR2 is ANQGSEA. The CDR3 spans 12 residues. The CDR3 here is CSVYTGVWGYTF. The CDR3 nucleotides are TGCAGCGTTTACACGGGGGTCTGGGGCTACACCTTC. The whole variable domain, filled in from reference TRBV29-1 and TRBJ1-2, reads SAVISQKPSRDICQRGTSLTIQCQVDSQVTMMFWYRQQPGQSLTLIATANQGSEATYESGFVIDKFPISRPNLTFSTLTVSNMSPEDSSIYLCSVYTGVWGYTFGSGTRLTVV.

V gene TRBV11-2 combines with J gene TRBJ1-1; D ambiguous. In germline, CDR1 is SGHAT, CDR2 FQNNGV. V was cut by 2 bases and J by 4 bases, with 8 bases left in between. The CDR3 is made up of 13 amino acids. The CDR3 loop is CASSLMGSTEAFF. Here the CDR3 DNA reads TGTGCCAGCAGCTTAATGGGGAGCACTGAAGCTTTCTTT.

The V gene is TRBV10-2, the J gene TRBJ1-1; the match to TRBD1 covers 9 bases. Trimming at V came to 7 bases and at J to 5 bases, leaving 11 bases not matched to a gene. The germline V gene encodes CDR1 WSHSY and CDR2 SAAADI. This CDR3 spans 15 amino acids. The CDR3 loop is CASTAGTGRRTEAFF. CDR3 in DNA: TGCGCCAGCACCGCCGGGACAGGGAGGCGGACTGAAGCTTTCTTT.

Only a few counts were recorded for this clone. V usage is TRBV4-2 and J usage is TRBJ2-3; D is undetermined. V lost 0 bases to trimming and J lost 2 bases, with 9 bases between them. The CDR3 has 15 amino acids. Germline-derived CDR1 and CDR2 are LGHNA and YNFKEQ. CDR3 nucleotides: TGTGCCAGCAGCCAAGACGTGGCTCCCACAGATACGCAGTATTTT. Its protein product is CASSQDVAPTDTQYF.

V and J are TRBV29-1 and TRBJ2-7, with TRBD2 as a possible D gene (6 bases). The CDR3 consists of 12 residues. V gave up 4 bases and J gave up 4 bases, with 11 bases separating them. Germline CDR1 and CDR2: SQVTM and ANQGSEA. In DNA form, the CDR3 reads TGCAGCGTTGGGGTTAGCGGTTACGAGCAGTACTTC. It encodes CSVGVSGYEQYF.

This chain uses TRBV6-6 with TRBJ2-5, with D tentatively TRBD1 (6 bases). The CDR3 is made up of 12 amino acids. With 6 bases removed from V and 1 base from J, the gap between germline ends came to 6 bases. Per the germline V gene, CDR1 is MNHNY and CDR2 is SVGAGI (reference sequence). The CDR3 loop is CASRTGQETQYF. In DNA, the CDR3 is TGTGCCAGCAGGACAGGCCAAGAGACCCAGTACTTC.

This clone occurred a few times. The gene calls are TRBV2 and TRBJ2-1; 8 bases map to TRBD2. V shed 2 bases, J shed 2 bases, and the junction held 5 bases outside the gene matches. The CDR3 contains 16 residues. Germline CDR1 SNHLY, CDR2 FYNNEI. Here the CDR3 DNA reads TGTGCCAGCAGTGAATTGGCGGGAGGAACCTACAATGAGCAGTTCTTC. It encodes CASSELAGGTYNEQFF. The full variable domain, in which reference TRBV2 and TRBJ2-1 provide the parts outside the CDR3, is EPEVTQTPSHQVTQMGQEVILRCVPISNHLYFYWYRQILGQKVEFLVSFYNNEISEKSEIFDDQFSVERPDGSNFTLKIRSTKLEDSAMYFCASSELAGGTYNEQFFGPGTRLTVL.

V usage is TRBV25-1 and J usage is TRBJ1-2; D is unclear. The CDR3 contains 13 residues. Deletions cut 0 bases from V and 5 bases from J, with 7 bases between. The germline CDR1 and CDR2 sequences are MGHDK and SYGVNS. The CDR3 reads CASSEYFGYGYTF. The CDR3 nucleotides are TGTGCCAGCAGTGAATATTTTGGGTATGGCTACACCTTC.

The chain combines TRBV2 with TRBJ1-1, with a possible D match to TRBD1 (5 bases). V was trimmed by 7 bases and J by 1 base, leaving 7 bases between them. Germline-derived CDR1 and CDR2 are SNHLY and FYNNEI. CDR3 length equals 12 residues. The CDR3 loop reads CASIGANTEAFF. CDR3 nucleotide sequence: TGTGCCAGCATCGGGGCGAACACTGAAGCTTTCTTT.

The chain recombines TRBV18 with TRBJ2-5; 10 nucleotides line up with TRBD1. The CDR3 runs to 14 residues. V dropped 4 bases and J dropped 12; count of bases not matched to a gene: 11. Germline CDR1 and CDR2: KGHSH and LQKENI. CDR3 sequence reads: CASSHRDRGRSKYF. CDR3 nucleotide sequence: TGTGCCAGCTCACACCGGGACAGGGGCCGATCAAAGTACTTC.

V gene TRBV2 combines with J gene TRBJ2-3; D assignment may be TRBD1 or TRBD2 (5 bases each). Deletions cut 2 bases from V and 6 bases from J, with 21 bases between. Germline assignment: CDR1 SNHLY and CDR2 FYNNEI. CDR3 size: 17 residues. CDR3 sequence reads: CASSELRGRGGSDTQYF. CDR3 sequence (DNA): TGTGCCAGCAGTGAACTTCGGGGCAGAGGAGGATCGGATACGCAGTATTTT.

The CDR3 loop reads CASRGTGVTEAFF. CDR3 bases: TGTGCCAGCAGAGGGACAGGGGTCACTGAAGCTTTCTTT. The V gene is TRBV6-1, the J gene TRBJ1-1, with TRBD1 matching 10 bases. The CDR3 runs 13 residues. V shed 6 bases, J shed 4 bases, and the junction held 2 bases outside the gene matches. Germline CDR1 MNHNS, CDR2 SASEGT.

This chain connects TRBV29-1 to TRBJ2-5; D is ambiguous. V was pared by 4 bases and J by 0 bases, with 6 bases between. Looked up from germline, CDR1 is SQVTM and CDR2 is ANQGSEA. CDR3 length: 12 residues. The CDR3 coding sequence is TGCAGCGTTGGAAGGTACCAAGAGACCCAGTACTTC. This codes for CSVGRYQETQYF. Complete variable domain (other parts from reference TRBV29-1 and TRBJ2-5): SAVISQKPSRDICQRGTSLTIQCQVDSQVTMMFWYRQQPGQSLTLIATANQGSEATYESGFVIDKFPISRPNLTFSTLTVSNMSPEDSSIYLCSVGRYQETQYFGPGTRLLVL.

This clone was seen only a few times. This CDR3 reads CAWSGKGLNQPQHF. CDR3 DNA: TGTGCCTGGAGTGGTAAAGGTTTAAATCAGCCCCAGCATTTT. The chain uses TRBV30 and TRBJ1-5; D is unclear. Trimming pared 1 base from V and 4 bases from J, leaving 11 bases between. Germline V gene sequence: CDR1 GTSNPN, CDR2 SVGIG (reference sequence). The CDR3 runs 14 residues.

This sequence joins TRBV9 and TRBJ2-1, with D hard to call. V was clipped by 0 bases and J by 3 bases, with 7 bases between them. The germline V gene encodes CDR1 SGDLS and CDR2 YYNGEE. This CDR3 spans 14 amino acids. CDR3 DNA: TGTGCCAGCAGCGTAGAGGCAGACTACAATGAGCAGTTCTTC. Amino acids: CASSVEADYNEQFF.

The chain employs TRBV7-3 and TRBJ2-3; unclear D gene. V was cut by 6 bases and J by 0 bases, with 7 bases left in between. The CDR3 length is 13 residues. Germline CDR1 reads SGHTA; CDR2 reads FQGTGA. DNA for the CDR3: TGTGCCAGCAGTTCGGCGAGCACAGATACGCAGTATTTT. It translates to CASSSASTDTQYF. The complete variable domain, with remaining parts taken from reference TRBV7-3 and TRBJ2-3, reads GAGVSQTPSNKVTEKGKYVELRCDPISGHTALYWYRQSLGQGPEFLIYFQGTGAADDSGLPNDRFFAVRPEGSVSTLKIQRTERGDSAVYLCASSSASTDTQYFGPGTRLTVL.

The gene calls are TRBV19 and TRBJ1-4, with D unclear. Trimming pared 3 bases from V and 7 bases from J, leaving 15 bases between. The CDR3 sequence is 15 residues long. From germline, CDR1 is LNHDA and CDR2 SQIVND (reference sequence). Here the CDR3 DNA reads TGTGCCAGTAGTATTGGCGGGGAATGGGGTGAAAAACTGTTTTTT. Amino acids: CASSIGGEWGEKLFF.

This clone was found once. This chain connects TRBV4-1 to TRBJ2-1; 12 nucleotides line up with TRBD2. J gave up 0 bases and V 3 bases, and 6 bases lay outside the gene matches. CDR1 and CDR2 from the germline V gene are MGHRA and YSYEKL. The length of the CDR3 is 18 residues. The CDR3 DNA reads as TGCGCCAGCAGCCAGATCCTAGCGGGGGGGAGCTCCTACAATGAGCAGTTCTTC. Translated: CASSQILAGGSSYNEQFF.

V is TRBV4-2 and J is TRBJ1-1; TRBD1 might be the D (6 bases). CDR3 length: 17 residues. CDR1 is LGHNA, CDR2 YNFKEQ, per germline. With 2 bases removed from V and 1 base from J, the gap between germline ends came to 17 bases. Here the CDR3 reads CASSQHQAGVSNTEAFF. DNA for the CDR3: TGTGCCAGCAGCCAACATCAAGCAGGGGTCTCGAACACTGAAGCTTTCTTT.

This chain links TRBV27 with TRBJ2-1; TRBD2 is a possible D gene (6 bases). Germline V gives CDR1 MNHEY, CDR2 SMNVEV (reference sequence). The V end was cut by 3 bases, the J end by 5 bases, with 8 bases between. The CDR3 is 13 amino acids. The CDR3 DNA follows: TGTGCCAGCAGTTTGGAGGGAAACAATGAGCAGTTCTTC. Translated: CASSLEGNNEQFF.